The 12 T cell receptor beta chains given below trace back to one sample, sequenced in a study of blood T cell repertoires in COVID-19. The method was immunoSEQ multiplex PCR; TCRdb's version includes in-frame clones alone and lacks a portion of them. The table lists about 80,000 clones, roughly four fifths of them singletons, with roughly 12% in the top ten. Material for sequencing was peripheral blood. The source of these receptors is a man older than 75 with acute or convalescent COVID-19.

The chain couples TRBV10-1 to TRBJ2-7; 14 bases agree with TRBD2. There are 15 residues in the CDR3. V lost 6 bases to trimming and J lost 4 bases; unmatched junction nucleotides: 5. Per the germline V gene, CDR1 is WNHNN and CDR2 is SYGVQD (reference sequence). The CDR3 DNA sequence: TGCGCCAGCAGCGGGACTAGCGGGGGCAATTACGAGCAGTACTTC. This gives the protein CASSGTSGGNYEQYF.

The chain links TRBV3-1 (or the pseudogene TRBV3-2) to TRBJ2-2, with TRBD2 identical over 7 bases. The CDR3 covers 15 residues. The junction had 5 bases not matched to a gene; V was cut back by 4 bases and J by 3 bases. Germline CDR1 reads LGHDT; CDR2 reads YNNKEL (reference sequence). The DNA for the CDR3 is TGTGCCAGCAGCCCTGAGGCGGGGGACACCGGGGAGCTGTTTTTT. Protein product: CASSPEAGDTGELFF.

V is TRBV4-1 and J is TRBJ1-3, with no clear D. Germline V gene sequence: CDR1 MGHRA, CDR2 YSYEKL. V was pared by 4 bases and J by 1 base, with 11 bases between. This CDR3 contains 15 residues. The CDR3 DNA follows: TGCGCCAGCAGCCGGGGAGAGGGATCTGGAAACACCATATATTTT. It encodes CASSRGEGSGNTIYF.

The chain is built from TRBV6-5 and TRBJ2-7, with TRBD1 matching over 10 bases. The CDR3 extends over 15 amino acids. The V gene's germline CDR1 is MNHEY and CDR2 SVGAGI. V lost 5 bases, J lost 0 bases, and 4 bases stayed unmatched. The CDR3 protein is CASSPGTGVSYEQYF. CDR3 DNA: TGTGCCAGCAGTCCAGGGACAGGGGTCTCCTACGAGCAGTACTTC.

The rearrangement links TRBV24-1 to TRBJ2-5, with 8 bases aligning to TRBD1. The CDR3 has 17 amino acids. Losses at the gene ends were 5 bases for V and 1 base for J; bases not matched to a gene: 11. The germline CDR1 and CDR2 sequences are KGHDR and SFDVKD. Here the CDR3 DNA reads TGTGCCACCAGTGCCGGTACAGGGGGTTCTCTCCAAGAGACCCAGTACTTC. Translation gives CATSAGTGGSLQETQYF.

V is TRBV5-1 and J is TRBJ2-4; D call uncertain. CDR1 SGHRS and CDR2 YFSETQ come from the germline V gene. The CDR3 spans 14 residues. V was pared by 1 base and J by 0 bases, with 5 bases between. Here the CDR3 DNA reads TGCGCCAGCAGCTTGTCGGTAGCCAAAAACATTCAGTACTTC. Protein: CASSLSVAKNIQYF.

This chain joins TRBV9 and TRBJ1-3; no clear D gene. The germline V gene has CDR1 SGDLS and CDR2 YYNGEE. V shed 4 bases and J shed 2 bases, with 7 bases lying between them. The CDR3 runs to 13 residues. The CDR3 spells CASSPLTGNTIYF. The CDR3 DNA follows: TGTGCCAGCAGCCCCCTTACTGGAAACACCATATATTTT.

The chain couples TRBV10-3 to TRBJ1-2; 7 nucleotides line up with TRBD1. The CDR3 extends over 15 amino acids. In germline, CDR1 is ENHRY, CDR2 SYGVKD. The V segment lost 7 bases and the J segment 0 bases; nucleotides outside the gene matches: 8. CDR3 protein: CAIMRQGKTNYGYTF. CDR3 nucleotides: TGTGCCATCATGAGACAGGGAAAAACTAACTATGGCTACACCTTC.

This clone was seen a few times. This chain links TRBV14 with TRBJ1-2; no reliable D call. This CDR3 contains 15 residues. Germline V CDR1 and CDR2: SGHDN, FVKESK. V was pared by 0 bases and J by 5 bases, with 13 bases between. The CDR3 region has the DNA TGTGCCAGCAGCCAAGATCTTGCCCGGAGGTATGGCTACACCTTC. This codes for CASSQDLARRYGYTF.

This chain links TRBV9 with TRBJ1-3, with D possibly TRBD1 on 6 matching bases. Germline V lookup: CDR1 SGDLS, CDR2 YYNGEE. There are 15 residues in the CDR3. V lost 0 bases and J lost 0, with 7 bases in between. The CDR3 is CASSVGGGSGNTIYF. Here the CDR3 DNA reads TGTGCCAGCAGCGTAGGAGGGGGCTCTGGAAACACCATATATTTT.

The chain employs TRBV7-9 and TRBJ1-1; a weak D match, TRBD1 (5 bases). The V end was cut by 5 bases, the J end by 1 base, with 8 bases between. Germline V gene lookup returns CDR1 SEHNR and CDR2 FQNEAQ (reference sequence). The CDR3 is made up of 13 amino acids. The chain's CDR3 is CASSVTGNTEAFF. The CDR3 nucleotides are TGTGCCAGCAGCGTAACAGGGAACACTGAAGCTTTCTTT.

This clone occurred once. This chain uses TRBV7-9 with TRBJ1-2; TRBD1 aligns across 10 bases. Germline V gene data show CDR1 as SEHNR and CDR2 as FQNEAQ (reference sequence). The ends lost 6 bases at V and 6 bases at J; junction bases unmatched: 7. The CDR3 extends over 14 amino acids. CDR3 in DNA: TGTGCCAGCAGTCGGGACAGGGGAGACCATGGCTACACCTTC. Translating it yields CASSRDRGDHGYTF.